This note documents a single T cell receptor (beta chain) sequence. Its antigen is undetermined. CD8 cells regarded as naive lacked CD45RO, were positively chosen for CCR7, and omitted terminally differentiated effector memory CD45RA+ cells. Only Caucasian adults living in Nashville, Tennessee served as donors. Germline V CDR1 and CDR2: MNHNY, SVGAGI (reference sequence). With 6 bases clipped from V and 14 bases from J, the junction kept 20 bases outside the gene matches. The CDR3 has 16 amino acids. The sample originates from a study of shared clonotypes between healthy human individuals. Study-wide results and limits: Relative to their counterparts shared across all four donors, non-shared clonotypes exhibited diminished generation probabilities.

Generated by immunoSEQ multiplex PCR, the TCRdb table keeps only in-frame clones and is missing some. Of about 2.1 million clones detected, roughly 93% appear once; the ten largest clones hold about 1.7%. This chain uses TRBV6-6 with TRBJ2-1; 9 bases align to TRBD2. Source material: naive CD8+ T cells from PBMCs. This receptor was identified in a man aged 18 to 30 in good health. Some clones in this sample may be carry-over from other donors' samples. The DNA of the CDR3 is TGTGCCAGCAGCCAAGACAACAGGGGATCGCGGGAGGGTGAGTTCTTC. Its protein is CASSQDNRGSREGEFF.